This T cell receptor (beta chain) was recovered during a study of blood T cell repertoires in COVID-19. In the authors' workflow: Cell counts per sample came from amplifying reference gene primers. Clones were sequenced by immunoSEQ multiplex PCR, and TCRdb holds only the in-frame ones, with some missing. That table supplies the V and J calls and clone size; D and trimming were determined from the DNA. The sample has 25,000 to 30,000 clones, less than 80% seen once. The origin of this receptor is an older man with acute or convalescent COVID-19. Sequencing was done on a sample of peripheral blood.

For the CDR3, the DNA is TGTGCCAGCAGGATTACAGGTCAGCCCCAGCATTTT. Translated, it gives CASRITGQPQHF. The V call is TRBV28, the J call TRBJ1-5; D is perhaps TRBD1 (5 bases). The germline CDR1 and CDR2 sequences are MDHEN and SYDVKM. Trimming removed 6 bases at V and 6 bases at J, with 9 bases between. The CDR3 has 12 amino acids.